These 23 T cell receptor beta chains share one sample of origin, sequenced in a study of shared clonotypes between healthy human individuals. Measured with immunoSEQ multiplex PCR; TCRdb has only the in-frame clones, and not every one. The sample holds 2 million to 2.5 million clones, approximately 93% seen once. The sample was naive CD4+ T cells from PBMCs. Regarding subset: CD45RA+ positively selected. All receptors come from a man younger than 35 in good health. Some clones in this sample may be carry-over from other donors' samples.

The chain links TRBV29-1 to TRBJ1-1, with D tentatively TRBD1 (6 bases). Trimming removed 5 bases at V and 5 bases at J, with 15 bases between. CDR3 length: 13 residues. Per germline, CDR1 SQVTM and CDR2 ANQGSEA. This CDR3 reads CSVKVGGQTEAFF. Written as DNA, the CDR3 is TGCAGCGTTAAGGTAGGGGGGCAAACTGAAGCTTTCTTT.

The chain joins TRBV5-1 to TRBJ2-5; D gene unclear. Trimming removed 1 base at V and 2 bases at J, with 15 bases between. Germline V gene lookup returns CDR1 SGHRS and CDR2 YFSETQ. This CDR3 is 16 amino acids long. CDR3 nucleotides: TGCGCCAGCAGCTTGTCCGGTCAAGGAGATCAAGAGACCCAGTACTTC. This translates into CASSLSGQGDQETQYF. Full variable domain (outside the CDR3, taken from reference TRBV5-1 and TRBJ2-5): KAGVTQTPRYLIKTRGQQVTLSCSPISGHRSVSWYQQTPGQGLQFLFEYFSETQRNKGNFPGRFSGRQFSNSRSEMNVSTLELGDSALYLCASSLSGQGDQETQYFGPGTRLLVL.

This clone came up once. The chain combines TRBV28 with TRBJ2-6; a possible D gene is TRBD1 (5 bases). Germline V gene data show CDR1 as MDHEN and CDR2 as SYDVKM. Trimming left V 10 bases short and J 0 bases short, with 19 bases between. This CDR3 spans 17 amino acids. The DNA for the CDR3 is TGTGCCACTCGAGTAAGACAGAAAAACTCTGGGGCCAACGTCCTGACTTTC. This sequence encodes CATRVRQKNSGANVLTF. Full variable domain (missing parts from reference TRBV28 and TRBJ2-6): DVKVTQSSRYLVKRTGEKVFLECVQDMDHENMFWYRQDPGLGLRLIYFSYDVKMKEKGDIPEGYSVSREKKERFSLILESASTNQTSMYLCATRVRQKNSGANVLTFGAGSRLTVL.

This chain joins TRBV7-9 and TRBJ2-3; weak D call: TRBD1 (5 bases). The CDR3 has 15 residues. Trimming stripped 3 bases from V and 0 bases from J, with 10 bases between. Germline V lookup: CDR1 SEHNR, CDR2 FQNEAQ (reference sequence). The CDR3 loop reads CASSFPRVSTDTQYF. The CDR3 nucleotides are TGTGCCAGCAGCTTCCCCAGGGTTAGCACAGATACGCAGTATTTT.

The chain links TRBV7-6 to TRBJ2-7; 9 bases align to TRBD2. CDR1 is SGHVS, CDR2 FNYEAQ, per germline. CDR3 length: 14 residues. Trimming took 6 bases from V and 2 from J; bases not matched to a gene: 5. The CDR3 loop reads CASSKAGGTYEQYF. The CDR3 region has the DNA TGTGCCAGCAGTAAGGCGGGAGGGACCTACGAGCAGTACTTC.

The V gene is TRBV25-1, the J gene TRBJ1-4; D remains unclear. Trimming shortened V by 6 bases and J by 4 bases, and 15 bases separated the two germline ends. The CDR3 length is 15 residues. Germline V CDR1 and CDR2: MGHDK, SYGVNS. CDR3 amino acids: CASRGSPVLNEKLFF. CDR3 DNA: TGTGCCAGCAGAGGGTCTCCAGTCCTTAATGAAAAACTGTTTTTT.

The rearrangement joins TRBV19 to TRBJ1-4, with D hard to call. Germline values: CDR1 LNHDA, CDR2 SQIVND (reference sequence). This CDR3 has 16 amino acids. Trimming removed 2 bases from V and 0 bases from J, with 10 bases in between. The CDR3 region is CASSIKSRATNEKLFF. CDR3 DNA sequence: TGTGCCAGTAGTATAAAGAGCAGAGCAACTAATGAAAAACTGTTTTTT.

This chain uses TRBV7-9 with TRBJ1-5, with a tentative D call TRBD1 (5 bases). CDR1 is SEHNR, CDR2 FQNEAQ, per germline (reference sequence). The ends were cut back, 4 bases at V and 7 bases at J, with 17 bases in the middle. This CDR3 region has 15 residues. The CDR3 loop is CASSYGIGGEQPQHF. Written as DNA, the CDR3 is TGTGCCAGCAGCTATGGGATCGGGGGTGAGCAGCCCCAGCATTTT. Combining the CDR3 with reference TRBV7-9 and TRBJ1-5 gives the whole variable domain DTGVSQNPRHKITKRGQNVTFRCDPISEHNRLYWYRQTLGQGPEFLTYFQNEAQLEKSRLLSDRFSAERPKGSFSTLEIQRTEQGDSAMYLCASSYGIGGEQPQHFGDGTRLSIL.

This chain links TRBV5-1 with TRBJ2-7, with 9 positions matching TRBD2. V lost 4 bases to trimming and J lost 4 bases; unmatched junction nucleotides: 3. Germline loops: CDR1 SGHRS, CDR2 YFSETQ. The CDR3 extends over 13 amino acids. CDR3 coding DNA: TGCGCCAGCAGCCCGCGGGAGGGGTACGAGCAGTACTTC. This codes for CASSPREGYEQYF.

This chain joins TRBV20-1 and TRBJ2-3; D ambiguous. CDR1 is DFQATT, CDR2 SNEGSKA, per germline (reference sequence). Trimming removed 5 bases from V and 8 bases from J, with 8 bases in between. The CDR3 runs to 10 residues. CDR3 region: CSASWGTQYF. The CDR3 DNA follows: TGCAGTGCTTCTTGGGGTACGCAGTATTTT.

For this clone: The sample holds other DNA sequences that translate to the same CDR3. V usage is TRBV5-1 and J usage is TRBJ2-3; 8 nucleotides match TRBD2. Looked up from germline, CDR1 is SGHRS and CDR2 is YFSETQ. The trim removed 6 bases at V and 1 base at J, leaving 7 bases unmatched. The CDR3 is made up of 15 amino acids. The CDR3 spells CASTPGGGGTDTQYF. CDR3 DNA sequence: TGCGCCAGCACCCCGGGGGGGGGCGGCACAGATACGCAGTATTTT.

The V gene is TRBV27, the J gene TRBJ1-1; maybe TRBD1 (5 bases). The CDR3 is made up of 15 amino acids. The V gene's germline CDR1 is MNHEY and CDR2 SMNVEV (reference sequence). V was cut by 3 bases and J by 4 bases, with 15 bases left in between. The CDR3 sequence: CASSLYGGSATEAFF. CDR3 nucleotide sequence: TGTGCCAGCAGTTTGTACGGGGGGAGCGCCACTGAAGCTTTCTTT.

This clone was picked up a small number of times. CDR3 residues: CASSQTQGQGLFF. The CDR3 coding sequence is TGTGCCAGCAGCCAGACGCAAGGACAGGGGCTGTTTTTT. The chain uses TRBV14 and TRBJ1-4; TRBD1 matches 9 bases. Germline lookup yields CDR1 SGHDN and CDR2 FVKESK. CDR3 length: 13 residues. V was clipped by 3 bases and J by 14 bases; unmatched bases: 7.

The V call is TRBV14, the J call TRBJ2-7; D uncertain. The V and J ends lost 1 base and 2 bases respectively, with 12 bases between them. Germline lookup yields CDR1 SGHDN and CDR2 FVKESK. The CDR3 is 15 amino acids. CDR3 nucleotide sequence: TGTGCCAGCAGCCAAGCGGCAGCTTCGACCTACGAGCAGTACTTC. Protein: CASSQAAASTYEQYF.

The chain has TRBV6-1 and TRBJ1-3; D is uncertain. The CDR3 consists of 15 residues. The V and J ends lost 1 base and 6 bases respectively, with 13 bases between them. Per the germline V gene, CDR1 is MNHNS and CDR2 is SASEGT. The CDR3 is CASSEVPWPQNTIYF. The CDR3 coding sequence is TGTGCCAGCAGTGAAGTTCCCTGGCCCCAAAACACCATATATTTT.

The CDR3 loop reads CASRTGAKNIQYF. The CDR3 nucleotides are TGTGCCAGCAGGACAGGGGCCAAAAACATTCAGTACTTC. The V call is TRBV27, the J call TRBJ2-4; TRBD1 agrees at 7 bases. CDR3 length equals 13 residues. Unmatched junction bases numbered 0, after V lost 6 bases and J lost 1 base. Germline V gene lookup returns CDR1 MNHEY and CDR2 SMNVEV (reference sequence).

The chain has TRBV5-6 and TRBJ1-5; 8 positions agree with TRBD1. The CDR3 is 15 amino acids. The junction had 8 bases not matched to a gene; V was cut back by 3 bases and J by 6 bases. Germline V gene lookup returns CDR1 SGHDT and CDR2 YYEEEE. CDR3 amino acids: CASSSRTGFGQPQHF. The CDR3 DNA follows: TGTGCCAGCAGCTCCCGGACAGGGTTTGGTCAGCCCCAGCATTTT. The whole variable domain, filled in from reference TRBV5-6 and TRBJ1-5, reads DAGVTQSPTHLIKTRGQQVTLRCSPKSGHDTVSWYQQALGQGPQFIFQYYEEEERQRGNFPDRFSGHQFPNYSSELNVNALLLGDSALYLCASSSRTGFGQPQHFGDGTRLSIL.

The gene calls are TRBV7-9 and TRBJ2-3; 10 positions match TRBD1. The V gene's germline CDR1 is SEHNR and CDR2 FQNEAQ (reference sequence). J was trimmed by 5 bases and V by 5 bases; bases with no gene match: 7. The length of the CDR3 is 15 residues. CDR3 region: CASSRLDRGRDTQYF. The CDR3 DNA reads as TGTGCCAGCAGCCGCTTAGACAGGGGGCGAGATACGCAGTATTTT.

This clone occurred a few times. The chain is built from TRBV6-1 and TRBJ1-5; D uncertain. V shed 3 bases and J shed 3 bases, with 9 bases lying between them. The germline V gene encodes CDR1 MNHNS and CDR2 SASEGT. The CDR3 contains 14 residues. The CDR3 spells CASSESRPNQPQHF. The CDR3 nucleotides read TGTGCCAGCAGTGAGTCGCGTCCCAATCAGCCCCAGCATTTT.

The chain combines TRBV5-1 with TRBJ2-7, with 7 positions matching TRBD1. The germline gives CDR1 SGHRS, CDR2 YFSETQ. J lost 0 bases, V lost 4 bases, and 7 bases had no gene match. The CDR3 covers 15 residues. In DNA form, the CDR3 reads TGCGCCAGCAGCAGGGACAGAACAAGCTCCTACGAGCAGTACTTC. This translates into CASSRDRTSSYEQYF.

The genes are TRBV4-1 and TRBJ2-5; D perhaps matches TRBD2 (5 bases). V lost 4 bases to trimming and J lost 5 bases, with 20 bases between them. This CDR3 contains 16 residues. CDR1 is MGHRA, CDR2 YSYEKL, per germline. The CDR3, as DNA: TGCGCCAGCAGCCCAGTCCAGCGGACCCCCCGGGAGACCCAGTACTTC. It is translated as CASSPVQRTPRETQYF.

This chain joins TRBV15 and TRBJ2-7; no reliable D call. CDR1 and CDR2 (germline): LNHNV, YYDKDF (reference sequence). The V end was cut by 4 bases, the J end by 5 bases, with 9 bases between. This CDR3 contains 12 residues. The CDR3 DNA follows: TGTGCCACCAGCAAGCCTCGAGACGAGCAGTACTTC. Protein sequence: CATSKPRDEQYF.

CDR3 sequence reads: CASSLPGVTYEQYF. In DNA form, the CDR3 reads TGTGCCAGCTCTCTACCGGGTGTTACCTACGAGCAGTACTTC. J is TRBJ2-7 and V is TRBV28, with unresolved D. Trimming stripped 8 bases from V and 2 bases from J, with 16 bases between. The CDR3 extends over 14 amino acids. CDR1 and CDR2 (germline): MDHEN, SYDVKM.